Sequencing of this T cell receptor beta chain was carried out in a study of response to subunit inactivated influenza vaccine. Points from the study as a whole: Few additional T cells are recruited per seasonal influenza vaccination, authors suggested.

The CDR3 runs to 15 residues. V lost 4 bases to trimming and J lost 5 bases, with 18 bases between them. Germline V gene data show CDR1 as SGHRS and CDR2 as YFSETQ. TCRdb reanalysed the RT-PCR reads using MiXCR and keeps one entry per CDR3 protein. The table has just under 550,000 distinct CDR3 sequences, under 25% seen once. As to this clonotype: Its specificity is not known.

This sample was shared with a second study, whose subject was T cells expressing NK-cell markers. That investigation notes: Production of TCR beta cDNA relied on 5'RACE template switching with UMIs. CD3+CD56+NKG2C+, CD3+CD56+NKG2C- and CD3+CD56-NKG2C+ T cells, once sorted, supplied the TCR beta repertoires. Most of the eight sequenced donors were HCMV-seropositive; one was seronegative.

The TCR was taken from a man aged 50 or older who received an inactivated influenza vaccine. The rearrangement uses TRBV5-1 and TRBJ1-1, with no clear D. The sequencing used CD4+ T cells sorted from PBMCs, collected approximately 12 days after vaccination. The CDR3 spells CASSPEGGMGTEAFF. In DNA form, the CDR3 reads TGCGCCAGCAGCCCGGAGGGTGGTATGGGGACTGAAGCTTTCTTT.